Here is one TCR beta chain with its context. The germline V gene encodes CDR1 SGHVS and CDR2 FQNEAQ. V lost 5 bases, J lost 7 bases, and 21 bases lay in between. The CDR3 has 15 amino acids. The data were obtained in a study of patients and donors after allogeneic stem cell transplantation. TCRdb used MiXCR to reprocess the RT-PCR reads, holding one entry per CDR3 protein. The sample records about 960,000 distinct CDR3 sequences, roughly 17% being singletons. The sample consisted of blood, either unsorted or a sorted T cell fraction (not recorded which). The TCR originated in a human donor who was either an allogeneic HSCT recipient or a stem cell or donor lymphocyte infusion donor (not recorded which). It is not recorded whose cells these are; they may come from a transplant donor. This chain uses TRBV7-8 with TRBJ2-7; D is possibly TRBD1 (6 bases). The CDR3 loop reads CASSTTGLGAREQYF. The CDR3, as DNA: TGTGCCAGCAGCACCACTGGGTTGGGGGCGAGGGAGCAGTACTTC. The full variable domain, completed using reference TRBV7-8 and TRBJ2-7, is GAGVSQSPRYKVAKRGQDVALRCDPISGHVSLFWYQQALGQGPEFLTYFQNEAQLDKSGLPSDRFFAERPEGSVSTLKIQRTQQEDSAVYLCASSTTGLGAREQYFGPGTRLTVT.